This record looks at one T cell receptor beta chain sequence and its context. Its antigen is undetermined. Repertoires were generated with immunoSEQ multiplex PCR, while TCRdb's copy carries only in-frame clones and drops some. The sample lists around 60,000 clones, 86% occurring once. The record originates from a study of OX40 agonist ivuxolimab in advanced cancers. Looking at the study overall: The dose of intravenous ivuxolimab that patients received every 2 weeks ranged from 0.01 to 10 mg/kg. Each dose-escalation patient presented with hepatocellular carcinoma, melanoma, renal cell or head and neck cancer. Regarding the study as a whole: Several nonresponders also turned out to have low normalized T-cell clonal expansion.

The input for sequencing was CD4+ or CD8+ T cells sorted from blood, taken in a trial of the OX40 agonist ivuxolimab. This sequence originates from an adult with an advanced solid tumor such as melanoma, head and neck, liver or kidney cancer.

The CDR3 loop is CASSLEGAGGWTNEKLFF. The CDR3 nucleotides read TGTGCCAGCAGCTTAGAGGGGGCAGGGGGCTGGACTAATGAAAAACTGTTTTTT. The V and J genes are TRBV11-2 and TRBJ1-4, with 8 nucleotides matching TRBD1. Germline V CDR1 and CDR2: SGHAT, FQNNGV. The junction had 8 bases not matched to a gene; V was cut back by 0 bases and J by 2 bases. This CDR3 has 18 residues.